These 5 T cell receptor beta chains were sequenced from one sample in a study of T-cell memory formation after mild COVID-19. TCRdb reprocessed the 5' RACE reads via MiXCR and lists one record per CDR3 protein. Of approximately 46,000 distinct CDR3 sequences listed, 9% to 15% were seen once; the top ten hold approximately 25%. The sample taken for sequencing was PBMCs or a T cell subset sorted from them (not recorded which). The receptor set was obtained from a man between 18 and 29 years old who had mild COVID-19 (a few samples of this study predate the infection). Cell type and time point are not known.

V and J are TRBV4-1 and TRBJ2-5; perhaps D is TRBD1 or TRBD2 (6 bases each). CDR3 size: 18 residues. Germline V CDR1 and CDR2: MGHRA, YSYEKL. V shed 5 bases and J shed 4 bases, with 26 bases lying between them. CDR3 region: CASSALGLRGRGRETQYF. DNA for the CDR3: TGCGCCAGCAGCGCATTAGGACTAAGGGGCAGGGGACGAGAGACCCAGTACTTC.

This clonotype was picked up a small number of times. This chain joins TRBV7-2 and TRBJ2-1; 12 bases are a match to TRBD2. Germline CDR1 reads SGHTA; CDR2 reads FQGNSA. V dropped 2 bases and J dropped 7; count of bases not matched to a gene: 6. The CDR3 contains 16 residues. In DNA form, the CDR3 reads TGTGCCAGCAGCTTATCTAGCGGGGGGGCGCAGAATGAGCAGTTCTTC. This sequence encodes CASSLSSGGAQNEQFF.

This clonotype has a handful of counts. This chain uses TRBV20-1 with TRBJ1-2; D is undetermined. In germline, CDR1 is DFQATT, CDR2 SNEGSKA (reference sequence). This CDR3 region has 12 residues. With 5 bases removed from V and 4 bases from J, the gap between germline ends came to 11 bases. This CDR3 is CSAPQIPYGYTF. The CDR3 bases are TGCAGTGCTCCCCAAATCCCCTATGGCTACACCTTC.

This clonotype was detected once. V usage is TRBV10-3 and J usage is TRBJ2-3; D may match TRBD1 or TRBD2 (6 bases each). Germline values: CDR1 ENHRY, CDR2 SYGVKD. The CDR3 loop spans 14 amino acids. Trimming took off 6 bases at V and 5 bases at J, with 15 bases between the two ends. CDR3 nucleotide sequence: TGTGCCATCAGGGCCTGGGGGGCCGGAGATACGCAGTATTTT. It is translated as CAIRAWGAGDTQYF.

This clonotype occurred a few times. This chain uses TRBV7-8 with TRBJ2-5, with D maybe TRBD2 (6 bases). The CDR3 is 14 residues long. Germline V CDR1 and CDR2: SGHVS, FQNEAQ. V lost 5 bases to trimming and J lost 4 bases, with 14 bases between them. CDR3 sequence (DNA): TGTGCCAGCAGCCCCCGGACCGGGGGAGAGACCCAGTACTTC. This gives the protein CASSPRTGGETQYF.